This T cell receptor (beta chain) was captured by sequencing in a study of cytomegalovirus exposure and HLA in healthy donors. The germline gives CDR1 SGHNT, CDR2 YENEEA. This CDR3 comprises 13 residues. V dropped 0 bases and J dropped 3 bases, with 6 bases sitting between them. It was with 60 Vbeta and 13 Jbeta primers that the PCR ran. The protocol was immunoSEQ multiplex PCR, while the TCRdb copy is restricted to in-frame clones and leaves out a portion. The data show around 150,000 clones, approximately 85% seen once. The TCR was taken from a man younger than 35 in good health and CMV-seropositive. This rearrangement joins TRBV11-3 to TRBJ2-7; a possible D gene is TRBD1 (6 bases). Source material: PBMCs. The CDR3 nucleotides are TGTGCCAGCAGCTTAGAACAGGGCTACGAGCAGTACTTC. Its translation: CASSLEQGYEQYF. Full variable domain (remainder filled in from reference TRBV11-3 and TRBJ2-7): EAGVVQSPRYKIIEKKQPVAFWCNPISGHNTLYWYLQNLGQGPELLIRYENEEAVDDSQLPKDRFSAERLKGVDSTLKIQPAELGDSAVYLCASSLEQGYEQYFGPGTRLTVT.